This TCR beta chain was recorded in a study of human versus mouse CDR3 diversity and MHC coevolution. Study-level points and caveats: Among all groups, most of the three human donors showed least clonal inequality. Human CDR3s averaged more deletions and insertions than mouse CDR3s.

The CDR3 runs to 13 residues. Germline lookup yields CDR1 MGHRA and CDR2 YSYEKL. V was trimmed by 4 bases and J by 6 bases, leaving 9 bases between them. Repertoires were generated with immunoSEQ multiplex PCR, while TCRdb's copy carries only in-frame clones and drops some. The sample records about 77,000 clones, about 90% being singletons. A few counts support this clone. Its antigen remains unidentified. Naive CD4 T cells, CD45RO-negative and CD62L-positive, were flow-sorted from PBMCs. The chain links TRBV4-1 to TRBJ1-4; no definite D call. The sequenced sample consisted of naive CD4+ T cells from blood. Subset here: CD45RO-negative CD62L-positive naive CD4 T cells. The source of this sequence is a person between 25 and 70 years old in good health. The CDR3 bases are TGCGCCAGCAGCCGGAGCGGGGATGAAAAACTGTTTTTT. Residues: CASSRSGDEKLFF.